The 15 T cell receptor beta chains reported below all come from one sample, sequenced in a study of T cell responses to AZD1222 COVID-19 vaccine. TCRdb's copy holds only in-frame clones and misses some; the assay was immunoSEQ multiplex PCR. The data contain 100,000 to 150,000 clones, around 89% of them singletons. Here the sequenced sample was peripheral blood, taken on day 0 of AZD1222 vaccination. These receptors came from an adult in good health.

This sequence joins TRBV28 and TRBJ2-2, with 11 bases aligning to TRBD1. The CDR3 has 15 amino acids. Per the germline V gene, CDR1 is MDHEN and CDR2 is SYDVKM. V lost 2 bases to trimming and J lost 6 bases; unmatched junction nucleotides: 2. CDR3 in DNA: TGTGCCAGCAGTTTACCGGGACAGGGGGCCGGGGAGCTGTTTTTT. Translation: CASSLPGQGAGELFF.

V and J are TRBV7-3 and TRBJ1-2; no firm D call. Germline lookup yields CDR1 SGHTA and CDR2 FQGTGA. V lost 4 bases and J lost 6, with 6 bases in between. CDR3 length: 11 residues. CDR3 amino acids: CASSSMDGYTF. CDR3 DNA sequence: TGTGCCAGCAGCTCAATGGATGGCTACACCTTC.

This chain uses TRBV5-1 with TRBJ1-1; weak D call: TRBD1 (6 bases). V lost 3 bases to trimming and J lost 3 bases, with 12 bases between them. CDR3 length: 14 amino acids. Germline CDR1 is SGHRS and CDR2 is YFSETQ. The CDR3 region is CASSSLQGYTEAFF. The CDR3 DNA sequence: TGCGCCAGCAGCTCCCTACAGGGTTACACTGAAGCTTTCTTT. The variable domain in full, with the rest retrieved from reference TRBV5-1 and TRBJ1-1, is KAGVTQTPRYLIKTRGQQVTLSCSPISGHRSVSWYQQTPGQGLQFLFEYFSETQRNKGNFPGRFSGRQFSNSRSEMNVSTLELGDSALYLCASSSLQGYTEAFFGQGTRLTVV.

The rearrangement joins TRBV19 to TRBJ2-2; 10 bases are a match to TRBD1. Germline values: CDR1 LNHDA, CDR2 SQIVND (reference sequence). There are 14 residues in the CDR3. The J segment lost 5 bases and the V segment lost 7 bases, leaving 4 bases of the junction unmatched. The CDR3 loop is CASKGTGETGELFF. Written as DNA, the CDR3 is TGTGCCAGTAAGGGGACAGGGGAGACCGGGGAGCTGTTTTTT. Using reference TRBV19 and TRBJ2-2 for the parts outside the CDR3, the full variable domain is DGGITQSPKYLFRKEGQNVTLSCEQNLNHDAMYWYRQDPGQGLRLIYYSQIVNDFQKGDIAEGYSVSREKKESFPLTVTSAQKNPTAFYLCASKGTGETGELFFGEGSRLTVL.

The count of this clone is one. The V call is TRBV27, the J call TRBJ1-5, with 7 positions matching TRBD1. Germline V gene data show CDR1 as MNHEY and CDR2 as SMNVEV (reference sequence). V gave up 5 bases and J gave up 6 bases; unmatched junction bases: 4. This CDR3 has 13 amino acids. The CDR3 DNA follows: TGTGCCAGCAGTCAGACAGGGACTCAGCCCCAGCATTTT. This codes for CASSQTGTQPQHF.

This chain connects TRBV12-5 to TRBJ1-6; no reliable D call. There are 12 residues in the CDR3. The V gene's germline CDR1 is LGHNT and CDR2 FRNRAP. The V end lost 6 bases, the J end lost 12 bases, and 12 bases lay between the germline ends. The DNA of the CDR3 is TGTGCTAGTGGCCCCCTATCGGGACCCCTCCACTTT. The encoded protein is CASGPLSGPLHF.

Concerning this clone itself: The identical CDR3 is also encoded by other nucleotide sequences in the sample. This rearrangement joins TRBV6-5 to TRBJ1-1; weak D call: TRBD1 (5 bases). CDR1 and CDR2 from the germline V gene are MNHEY and SVGAGI. The CDR3 consists of 13 residues. Trimming left V 3 bases short and J 7 bases short, with 12 bases between. CDR3: CASSYPGSGEAFF. The DNA of the CDR3 is TGTGCCAGCAGTTATCCAGGGTCCGGTGAAGCTTTCTTT.

CDR3 loop: CASSTKGQGAEETQYF. DNA for the CDR3: TGCGCCAGCAGCACTAAAGGACAGGGGGCCGAAGAGACCCAGTACTTC. The chain recombines TRBV5-1 with TRBJ2-5; 11 bases are shared with TRBD1. The CDR3 loop spans 16 amino acids. J lost 3 bases, V lost 4 bases, and 8 bases had no gene match. Germline V gives CDR1 SGHRS, CDR2 YFSETQ.

The chain uses TRBV7-8 and TRBJ1-4; 7 nucleotides agree with TRBD1. Germline V gene lookup returns CDR1 SGHVS and CDR2 FQNEAQ. The trim removed 5 bases at V and 3 bases at J, leaving 12 bases unmatched. The CDR3 spans 17 residues. The CDR3 here is CASSPIPRDRPNEKLFF. Written as DNA, the CDR3 is TGTGCCAGCAGCCCTATTCCCCGGGACAGACCTAATGAAAAACTGTTTTTT.

V usage is TRBV9 and J usage is TRBJ1-3; D unclear. Trimming pared 4 bases from V and 0 bases from J, leaving 8 bases between. Germline CDR1 reads SGDLS; CDR2 reads YYNGEE. CDR3 length equals 14 residues. The CDR3 loop reads CASSPPGSGNTIYF. The CDR3 region has the DNA TGTGCCAGCAGCCCTCCCGGCTCTGGAAACACCATATATTTT.

V gene TRBV11-2 combines with J gene TRBJ2-5; D uncertain. V lost 3 bases and J 7 bases, leaving 21 bases between the germline ends. The CDR3 has 16 residues. Germline assignment: CDR1 SGHAT and CDR2 FQNNGV. The CDR3 loop reads CASSFQAAVYFRTQYF. In nucleotides, the CDR3 is TGTGCCAGCAGCTTCCAGGCCGCAGTTTACTTTAGGACCCAGTACTTC.

The sample holds one count of this clone. The chain links TRBV7-2 to TRBJ2-3; D is ambiguous. Germline CDR1 SGHTA, CDR2 FQGNSA. CDR3 length equals 14 residues. V was shortened by 2 bases and J by 4 bases, with 10 bases between the two germline ends. CDR3: CASSLQGIADTQYF. CDR3 bases: TGTGCCAGCAGCTTACAAGGGATCGCAGATACGCAGTATTTT. Full variable domain (remainder filled in from reference TRBV7-2 and TRBJ2-3): GAGVSQSPSNKVTEKGKDVELRCDPISGHTALYWYRQSLGQGLEFLIYFQGNSAPDKSGLPSDRFSAERTGGSVSTLTIQRTQQEDSAVYLCASSLQGIADTQYFGPGTRLTVL.

This clone was picked up one time. The V gene is TRBV4-1, the J gene TRBJ1-3, with no clear D. V lost 0 bases to trimming and J lost 0 bases, with 6 bases between them. CDR1 and CDR2 (germline): MGHRA, YSYEKL. This CDR3 has 15 residues. DNA for the CDR3: TGCGCCAGCAGCCAAGATCAAAACTCTGGAAACACCATATATTTT. It specifies CASSQDQNSGNTIYF.

The rearrangement joins TRBV7-2 to TRBJ2-5, with TRBD2 matching over 8 bases. V was pared by 4 bases and J by 1 base, with 5 bases of the junction left unmatched. Looked up from germline, CDR1 is SGHTA and CDR2 is FQGNSA. The CDR3 totals 15 residues. CDR3 in amino acids: CASSSHSGAQETQYF. The CDR3 bases are TGTGCCAGCAGCTCCCATAGCGGGGCCCAAGAGACCCAGTACTTC.

J is TRBJ1-1 and V is TRBV5-6; 7 nucleotides match TRBD1. After removal of 4 bases from V and 3 bases from J, the junction contained 3 bases not matched to a gene. This CDR3 is built from 13 residues. Germline V gene lookup returns CDR1 SGHDT and CDR2 YYEEEE. CDR3: CASSETGYTEAFF. The CDR3 DNA follows: TGTGCCAGCAGCGAGACAGGGTACACTGAAGCTTTCTTT.